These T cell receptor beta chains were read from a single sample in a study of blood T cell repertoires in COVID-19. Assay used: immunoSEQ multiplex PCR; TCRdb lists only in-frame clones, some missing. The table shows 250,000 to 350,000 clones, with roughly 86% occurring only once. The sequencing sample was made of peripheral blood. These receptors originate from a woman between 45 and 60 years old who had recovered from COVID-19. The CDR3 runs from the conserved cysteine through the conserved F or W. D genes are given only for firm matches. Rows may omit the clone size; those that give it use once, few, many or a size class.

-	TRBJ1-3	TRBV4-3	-	CASSQAGGAGNTIYF	TGCGCCAGCAGCCAAGCGGGGGGGGCTGGAAACACCATATATTTT
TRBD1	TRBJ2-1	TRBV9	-	CASSRRGQGKDEQFF	TGTGCCAGCAGCAGACGAGGACAGGGTAAGGATGAGCAGTTCTTC
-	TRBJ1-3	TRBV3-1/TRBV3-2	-	CASSQVYREGNTIYF	TGTGCCAGCAGCCAAGTATACAGGGAGGGAAACACCATATATTTT
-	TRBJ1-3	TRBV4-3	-	CASSQDQDSRSSGNTIYF	TGCGCCAGCAGCCAAGATCAAGATTCGCGGAGCTCTGGAAACACCATATATTTT
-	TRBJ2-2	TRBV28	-	CASSPPGGTNTGELFF	TGTGCCAGCAGTCCTCCCGGGGGAACGAACACCGGGGAGCTGTTTTTT
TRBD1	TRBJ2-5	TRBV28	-	CASRGLTGEKGETQYF	TGTGCCAGCAGGGGATTAACAGGGGAAAAAGGAGAGACCCAGTACTTC
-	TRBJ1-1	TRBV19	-	CASTTVSGTEAFF	TGTGCCAGTACAACAGTGAGTGGGACTGAAGCTTTCTTT
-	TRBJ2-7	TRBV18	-	CASSTAQGTYEQYF	TGTGCCAGCTCAACGGCACAGGGAACTTACGAGCAGTACTTC
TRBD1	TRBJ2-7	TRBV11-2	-	CASSSPDRGSYEQYF	TGTGCCAGCAGCTCCCCCGACAGGGGCTCCTACGAGCAGTACTTC
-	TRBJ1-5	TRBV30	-	CACDRQPNQPQHF	TGTGCCTGTGATAGACAGCCCAATCAGCCCCAGCATTTT
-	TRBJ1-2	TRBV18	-	CASSPTAREDYGYTF	TGTGCCAGCTCACCAACGGCGCGGGAGGACTATGGCTACACCTTC
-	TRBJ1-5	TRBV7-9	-	CASSLPGQPQHF	TGTGCCAGCAGCTTACCAGGCCAGCCCCAGCATTTT
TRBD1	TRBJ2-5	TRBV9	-	CASSVRGQETQYF	TGTGCCAGCAGCGTCAGGGGGCAGGAGACCCAGTACTTC
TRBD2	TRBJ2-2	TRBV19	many	CASRAGEITGELFF	TGTGCCAGTAGGGCGGGGGAGATCACCGGGGAGCTGTTTTTT
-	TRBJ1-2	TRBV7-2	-	CASSSARDSTNYGYTF	TGTGCCAGCAGCTCAGCTAGGGACTCAACTAACTATGGCTACACCTTC
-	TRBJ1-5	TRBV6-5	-	CASRDLQGSNQPQHF	TGTGCCAGCAGAGACTTACAGGGCAGCAATCAGCCCCAGCATTTT
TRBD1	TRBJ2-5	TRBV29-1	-	CSSGRDRGQETQYF	TGCAGCTCCGGTCGGGACAGGGGGCAAGAGACCCAGTACTTC
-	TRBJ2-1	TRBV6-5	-	CASSYSGSRGLVEQFF	TGTGCCAGCAGTTACTCCGGGAGCCGAGGGTTGGTTGAGCAGTTCTTC
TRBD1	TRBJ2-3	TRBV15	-	CATSDRDRATDTQYF	TGTGCCACCAGCGACCGGGACAGGGCAACAGATACGCAGTATTTT
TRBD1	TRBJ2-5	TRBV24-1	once	CATSDTKGAWETQYF	TGTGCCACCAGTGATACTAAGGGGGCCTGGGAGACCCAGTACTTC
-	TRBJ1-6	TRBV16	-	CASSQSTSGMSPLHF	TGTGCCAGCAGCCAATCTACCAGCGGGATGTCACCCCTCCACTTT
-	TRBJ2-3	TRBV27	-	CASSLLGPGDTQYF	TGTGCCAGCAGTTTATTAGGGCCGGGGGATACGCAGTATTTT
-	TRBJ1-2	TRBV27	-	CASSLLHPTGNYGYTF	TGTGCCAGCAGTCTACTACATCCGACAGGAAACTATGGCTACACCTTC
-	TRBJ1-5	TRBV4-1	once	CASSQPSRGNQPQHF	TGCGCCAGCAGCCAACCATCCAGGGGCAATCAGCCCCAGCATTTT
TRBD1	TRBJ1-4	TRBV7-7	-	CASSQGQGTKLFF	TGTGCCAGCAGCCAGGGACAGGGGACAAAACTGTTTTTT
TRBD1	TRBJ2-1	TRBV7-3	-	CASSSGTGGLEQFF	TGTGCCAGCAGCTCCGGGACAGGAGGTTTGGAGCAGTTCTTC
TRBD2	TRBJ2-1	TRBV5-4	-	CASREGTSGAYNEQFF	TGTGCCAGCAGAGAAGGGACTAGCGGGGCCTACAATGAGCAGTTCTTC
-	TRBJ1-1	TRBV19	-	CASTPTANTEAFF	TGTGCCAGTACCCCAACAGCGAACACTGAAGCTTTCTTT
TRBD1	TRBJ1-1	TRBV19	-	CASSTQGGTEAFF	TGTGCCAGTAGTACACAGGGGGGCACTGAAGCTTTCTTT
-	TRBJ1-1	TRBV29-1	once	CSVEPRVNTEAFF	TGCAGCGTTGAACCCCGAGTGAACACTGAAGCTTTCTTT
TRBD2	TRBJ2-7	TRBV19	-	CASSAGTSYYEQYF	TGTGCCAGTAGCGCCGGGACTAGCTACTACGAGCAGTACTTC
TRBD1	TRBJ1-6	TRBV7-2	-	CASTLGTGAKTPLHF	TGTGCCAGCACCCTAGGGACAGGGGCAAAAACACCCCTCCACTTT
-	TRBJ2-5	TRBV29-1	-	CSVEDRTANQETQYF	TGCAGCGTTGAAGATCGGACAGCCAACCAAGAGACCCAGTACTTC
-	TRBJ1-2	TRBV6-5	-	CASSPRAGYGYTF	TGTGCCAGCAGCCCCAGGGCAGGGTATGGCTACACCTTC
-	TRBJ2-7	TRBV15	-	CATSRDPSYEQYF	TGTGCCACCAGCAGAGATCCTAGCTACGAGCAGTACTTC
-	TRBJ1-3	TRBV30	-	CAWSVALFSPGNTIYF	TGTGCCTGGAGTGTAGCCCTCTTTTCCCCCGGAAACACCATATATTTT
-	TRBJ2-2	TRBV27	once	CASSSAGNTGELFF	TGTGCCAGCAGTTCGGCAGGGAACACCGGGGAGCTGTTTTTT
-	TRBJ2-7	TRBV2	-	CASDRITSYEQYF	TGTGCCAGTGACAGAATAACCTCCTACGAGCAGTACTTC
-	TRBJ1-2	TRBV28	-	CASSSRQDLLGTF	TGTGCCAGCAGTTCCCGACAGGACCTCTTAGGAACCTTC
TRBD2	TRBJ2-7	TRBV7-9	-	CASTGRAGYEQYF	TGTGCCAGCACCGGGAGGGCCGGGTACGAGCAGTACTTC
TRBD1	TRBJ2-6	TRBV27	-	CASSLQGAGANVLTF	TGTGCCAGCAGTTTACAGGGGGCTGGGGCCAACGTCCTGACTTTC
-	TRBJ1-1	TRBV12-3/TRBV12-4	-	CASSPNRDTEAFF	TGTGCCAGCAGTCCGAACAGGGACACTGAAGCTTTCTTT
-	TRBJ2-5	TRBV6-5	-	CASGRGTKTQYF	TGTGCCAGCGGCAGGGGAACGAAGACCCAGTACTTC
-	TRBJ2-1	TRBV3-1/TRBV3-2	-	CASSIQGFGEQFF	TGTGCCAGCAGCATCCAGGGGTTTGGTGAGCAGTTCTTC
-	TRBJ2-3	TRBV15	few	CATSRDRDNTDTQYF	TGTGCCACCAGCAGAGATCGGGACAACACAGATACGCAGTATTTT
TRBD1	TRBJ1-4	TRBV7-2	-	CASSRDRGEKLFF	TGTGCCAGCAGCAGGGACAGGGGTGAAAAACTGTTTTTT
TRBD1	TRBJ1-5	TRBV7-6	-	CASSQGQGDQPQHF	TGTGCCAGCAGCCAGGGACAGGGTGACCAGCCCCAGCATTTT
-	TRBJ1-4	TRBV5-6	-	CASSLVSTTTNEKLFF	TGTGCCAGCAGCTTGGTATCGACAACAACTAATGAAAAACTGTTTTTT
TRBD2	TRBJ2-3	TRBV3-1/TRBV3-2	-	CASSYIAGGPPDTQYF	TGTGCCAGCAGTTACATAGCGGGGGGGCCGCCAGATACGCAGTATTTT
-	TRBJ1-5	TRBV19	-	CASTTGINSNQPQHF	TGTGCCAGCACCACCGGGATCAATAGCAATCAGCCCCAGCATTTT
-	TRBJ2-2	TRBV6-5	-	CACSAGPNTGELFF	-
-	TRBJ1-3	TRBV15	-	CATSRAGIASGNTIYF	TGTGCCACCAGCAGAGCCGGGATCGCCTCTGGAAACACCATATATTTT
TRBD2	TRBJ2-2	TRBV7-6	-	CASSLAGRGTGELFF	TGTGCCAGCAGCTTAGCAGGGAGGGGAACCGGGGAGCTGTTTTTT
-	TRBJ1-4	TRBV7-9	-	CASSLGANEKLFF	TGTGCCAGCAGCTTAGGAGCAAATGAAAAACTGTTTTTT